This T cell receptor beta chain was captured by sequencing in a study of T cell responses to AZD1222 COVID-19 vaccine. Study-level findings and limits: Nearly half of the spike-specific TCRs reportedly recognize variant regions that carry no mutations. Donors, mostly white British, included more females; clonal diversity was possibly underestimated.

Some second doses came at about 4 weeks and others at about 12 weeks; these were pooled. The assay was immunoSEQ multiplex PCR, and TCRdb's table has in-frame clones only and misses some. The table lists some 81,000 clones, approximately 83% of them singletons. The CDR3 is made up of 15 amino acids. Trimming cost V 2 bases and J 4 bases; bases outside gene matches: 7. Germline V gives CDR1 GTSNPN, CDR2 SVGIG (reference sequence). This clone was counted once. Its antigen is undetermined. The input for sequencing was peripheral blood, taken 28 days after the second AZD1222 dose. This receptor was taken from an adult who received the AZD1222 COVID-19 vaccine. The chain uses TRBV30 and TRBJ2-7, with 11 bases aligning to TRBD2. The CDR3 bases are TGTGCCTGGAGTCTCACTAGCGGGGGCCGGTACGAGCAGTACTTC. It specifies CAWSLTSGGRYEQYF.